This T cell receptor (beta chain) was captured by sequencing in a study of blood T cell repertoires in COVID-19. Turning to the study itself: Some COVID-19 samples were acute and others convalescent; all came from the United States, Italy and Spain. T cells, B-cell-depleted T cells, or PBMCs supplied cDNA or gDNA.

Per the original data handling: Amplified reference gene primers provided the basis for estimating nucleated cell counts. Measured with immunoSEQ multiplex PCR; TCRdb has only the in-frame clones, and not every one. V and J calls and clone size are given by that table; D and trimming were obtained from the DNA. The table has roughly 120,000 clones, nearly 90% seen once. The CDR3 has 14 amino acids. The V gene's germline CDR1 is SGDLS and CDR2 YYNGEE. V lost 3 bases and J lost 3, with 12 bases in between. The TCR comes from a woman in her seventies who had recovered from COVID-19. This sequence joins TRBV9 and TRBJ1-1, with a possible D match to TRBD1 (5 bases). Sequenced sample: peripheral blood. As DNA, the CDR3 is TGTGCCAGCAGCGCCCAAGGGGCGTACACTGAAGCTTTCTTT. Protein: CASSAQGAYTEAFF.